This entry lists 27 T cell receptor beta chains sequenced from one sample in a study of shared clonotypes between healthy human individuals. The method was immunoSEQ multiplex PCR; TCRdb's version includes in-frame clones alone and lacks a portion of them. The table has around 2.3 million clones, nearly 97% seen once; the top ten hold roughly 0.13%. The specimen sequenced was naive CD4+ T cells sorted from blood. Subset in this sample: CD45RA+ positively selected. The receptor source for this set is a man aged 18 to 30 in good health.

The chain is built from TRBV6-1 and TRBJ2-7; D might be TRBD1 (5 bases). The ends were cut back, 2 bases at V and 2 bases at J, with 13 bases in the middle. There are 15 residues in the CDR3. Looked up from germline, CDR1 is MNHNS and CDR2 is SASEGT. CDR3 in amino acids: CASSESTGIPYEQYF. For the CDR3, the DNA is TGTGCCAGCAGTGAAAGCACAGGTATCCCCTACGAGCAGTACTTC.

Worth noting for this clone: Other DNA sequences of this sample code for an identical CDR3. V and J are TRBV5-1 and TRBJ1-1; unclear D gene. The CDR3 spans 13 residues. Germline-derived CDR1 and CDR2 are SGHRS and YFSETQ. V gave up 0 bases and J gave up 4 bases, with 7 bases separating them. CDR3 region: CASSLVSGTEAFF. Written as DNA, the CDR3 is TGCGCCAGCAGCTTGGTGTCAGGCACTGAAGCTTTCTTT.

CDR3 DNA sequence: TGTGCCAGCAGCCAATCCTGGGGGACCCAGTACTTC. Protein sequence: CASSQSWGTQYF. The genes are TRBV16 and TRBJ2-5; D is unresolved. Looked up from germline, CDR1 is KGHSY and CDR2 is FQNENV. This CDR3 has 12 residues. Trimming took off 0 bases at V and 7 bases at J, with 6 bases between the two ends.

The rearrangement joins TRBV5-1 to TRBJ2-3, with D tentatively TRBD2 (6 bases). The CDR3 totals 14 residues. V lost 5 bases and J lost 5, with 15 bases in between. The germline gives CDR1 SGHRS, CDR2 YFSETQ. DNA of the CDR3: TGCGCCAGCAGGAGTGGGGGGAATCAAGATACGCAGTATTTT. Its protein product is CASRSGGNQDTQYF.

Turning to this clone: Other DNA sequences within the sample encode an identical CDR3. V and J are TRBV7-2 and TRBJ2-3; no firm D call. Trimming removed 0 bases from V and 0 bases from J, with 7 bases in between. Germline CDR1 reads SGHTA; CDR2 reads FQGNSA. CDR3 length equals 15 residues. CDR3 region: CASSLARSSTDTQYF. CDR3 sequence (DNA): TGTGCCAGCAGCTTAGCGAGAAGTAGCACAGATACGCAGTATTTT.

On this clone itself: The same CDR3 can be traced to other DNA sequences in this sample. The chain uses TRBV5-1 and TRBJ2-3; D remains ambiguous. CDR1 SGHRS and CDR2 YFSETQ come from the germline V gene. Trimming pared 0 bases from V and 6 bases from J, leaving 5 bases between. The CDR3 totals 12 residues. The CDR3 DNA is TGCGCCAGCAGCTTGGCGTCGGATACGCAGTATTTT. It is translated as CASSLASDTQYF.

This chain connects TRBV7-2 to TRBJ1-1; 10 bases are a match to TRBD1. J was trimmed by 5 bases and V by 3 bases; bases with no gene match: 6. The CDR3 contains 15 residues. Germline V gene lookup returns CDR1 SGHTA and CDR2 FQGNSA. The CDR3 is CASSLTGTGVTEAFF. The CDR3 DNA reads TGTGCCAGCAGCTTGACCGGGACAGGGGTAACTGAAGCTTTCTTT.

The CDR3 reads CASSSGLYQPQHF. CDR3 DNA sequence: TGTGCCAGCAGCTCTGGCCTATATCAGCCCCAGCATTTT. J is TRBJ1-5 and V is TRBV5-4, with D unclear. CDR1 and CDR2 (germline): SGHNT, YYREEE (reference sequence). The CDR3 has 13 residues. Trimming removed 3 bases at V and 5 bases at J, with 9 bases between.

This clone was seen once. The chain links TRBV11-2 to TRBJ2-7; D is undetermined. The CDR3 spans 15 residues. Germline V lookup: CDR1 SGHAT, CDR2 FQNNGV. Trimming cost V 4 bases and J 1 base, with 14 bases left between them. In DNA, the CDR3 is TGTGCCAGCAGCTCCCGGGCCCTATATTCCTACGAGCAGTACTTC. This codes for CASSSRALYSYEQYF.

The chain carries TRBV9 and TRBJ2-5; 10 bases fit TRBD2. The germline gives CDR1 SGDLS, CDR2 YYNGEE. The CDR3 is 16 residues long. With V trimmed by 3 bases and J by 4 bases, 9 bases remained unmatched. The CDR3 protein is CASSAPTSGIRETQYF. In DNA form, the CDR3 reads TGTGCCAGCAGCGCCCCTACTAGCGGGATTCGAGAGACCCAGTACTTC.

The J gene is TRBJ2-2, the V gene TRBV9; D uncertain. CDR1 and CDR2 from the germline V gene are SGDLS and YYNGEE. V lost 0 bases, J lost 6 bases, and 9 bases lay in between. This CDR3 is built from 14 residues. Here the CDR3 DNA reads TGTGCCAGCAGCGTAGCTGGTGATGCCGGGGAGCTGTTTTTT. Translated, it gives CASSVAGDAGELFF. Together with reference TRBV9 and TRBJ2-2, the CDR3 gives the full variable domain: DSGVTQTPKHLITATGQRVTLRCSPRSGDLSVYWYQQSLDQGLQFLIQYYNGEERAKGNILERFSAQQFPDLHSELNLSSLELGDSALYFCASSVAGDAGELFFGEGSRLTVL.

The chain links TRBV19 to TRBJ2-3; 14 nucleotides align to TRBD2. With 7 bases clipped from V and 4 bases from J, the junction kept 4 bases outside the gene matches. This CDR3 has 15 amino acids. Germline V gene sequence: CDR1 LNHDA, CDR2 SQIVND (reference sequence). This CDR3 reads CASTPTSGRADTQYF. For the CDR3, the DNA is TGTGCCAGTACCCCGACTAGCGGGAGGGCAGATACGCAGTATTTT.

The rearrangement links TRBV4-1 to TRBJ1-5; tentatively, D is TRBD1 (5 bases). In germline, CDR1 is MGHRA, CDR2 YSYEKL. The CDR3 extends over 13 amino acids. V was cut by 5 bases and J by 6 bases, with 11 bases left in between. This chain's CDR3 is CASSKERGQPQHF. The CDR3 bases are TGCGCCAGCAGCAAGGAGAGGGGTCAGCCCCAGCATTTT.

V is TRBV6-6 and J is TRBJ2-3; the match to TRBD2 covers 10 bases. J gave up 6 bases and V 8 bases, and 8 bases lay outside the gene matches. Germline V gene data show CDR1 as MNHNY and CDR2 as SVGAGI (reference sequence). The CDR3 extends over 14 amino acids. The CDR3 spells CASSRTSGRDTQYF. DNA of the CDR3: TGTGCCAGCTCCAGGACTAGCGGTAGGGATACGCAGTATTTT.

As to this clone: The same CDR3 arises from other DNA sequences in this sample as well. The chain carries TRBV11-3 and TRBJ1-1; unclear D gene. The V gene lost 3 bases and the J gene lost 2 bases, with 7 bases spanning the gap. This CDR3 comprises 13 residues. Germline CDR1 and CDR2: SGHNT and YENEEA. Here the CDR3 reads CASSFSENTEAFF. CDR3 bases: TGTGCCAGCAGCTTTTCAGAAAACACTGAAGCTTTCTTT.

This clone appeared a single time. The chain recombines TRBV7-3 with TRBJ2-2; 9 nucleotides agree with TRBD2. Losses at the gene ends were 4 bases for V and 4 bases for J; bases not matched to a gene: 1. Germline-derived CDR1 and CDR2 are SGHTA and FQGTGA. CDR3 length: 14 amino acids. CDR3 DNA: TGTGCCAGCAGCTCTAGCGGGGTCACCGGGGAGCTGTTTTTT. Its translation: CASSSSGVTGELFF.

The V gene is TRBV11-2, the J gene TRBJ1-4; D is perhaps TRBD1 (5 bases). Trimming removed 5 bases from V and 7 bases from J, with 20 bases in between. CDR1 SGHAT and CDR2 FQNNGV come from the germline V gene. The CDR3 extends over 16 amino acids. The CDR3 region has the DNA TGTGCCAGCAGCCAGGGAAGGTTGGGGGAGGGTGAAAAACTGTTTTTT. Residues: CASSQGRLGEGEKLFF.

Points on this clone: A read error is likely here: a far larger clone is one base away. Since no conserved phenylalanine or tryptophan closes the CDR3, a read error is the likely cause. The V call is TRBV30, the J call TRBJ2-2; D uncertain. Germline V gene sequence: CDR1 GTSNPN, CDR2 SVGIG (reference sequence). CDR3 length equals 18 residues. With 2 bases removed from V and 0 bases from J, the gap between germline ends came to 19 bases. Here the CDR3 reads CAWSSGGFVSANTGELFL. The CDR3 nucleotides read TGTGCCTGGAGTTCGGGCGGTTTTGTCAGTGCGAACACCGGGGAGCTGTTTTTG.

In DNA form, the CDR3 reads TGTGCCAGTAGAGCCGGGACAGGGGGCGGCACTGAAGCTTTCTTT. Translated: CASRAGTGGGTEAFF. The chain recombines TRBV19 with TRBJ1-1, with 12 bases that match TRBD1. Germline V gene lookup returns CDR1 LNHDA and CDR2 SQIVND (reference sequence). The CDR3 totals 15 residues. The junction had 6 bases not matched to a gene; V was cut back by 6 bases and J by 4 bases.

The chain couples TRBV7-6 to TRBJ2-7; perhaps TRBD2 as D (5 bases). Trimming removed 3 bases at V and 6 bases at J, with 15 bases between. This CDR3 contains 14 residues. Per germline, CDR1 SGHVS and CDR2 FNYEAQ. The DNA of the CDR3 is TGTGCCAGCAGCTTCGCGGGCCTCAGCGGCGAGCAGTACTTC. Its protein product is CASSFAGLSGEQYF.

The sample holds one count of this clone. The chain links TRBV7-2 to TRBJ2-4, with TRBD1 identical over 10 bases. The length of the CDR3 is 15 residues. The V and J ends lost 5 bases and 8 bases, in that order; junction bases with no gene match: 9. Per the germline V gene, CDR1 is SGHTA and CDR2 is FQGNSA. The CDR3 here is CASSPKRDRGHIQYF. The DNA for the CDR3 is TGTGCCAGCAGCCCAAAACGGGACAGGGGACACATTCAGTACTTC.

V and J are TRBV6-1 and TRBJ2-7, with TRBD2 matching over 8 bases. The ends lost 5 bases at V and 1 base at J; junction bases unmatched: 7. CDR1 is MNHNS and CDR2 is SASEGT in the germline V gene. The length of the CDR3 is 15 residues. For the CDR3, the DNA is TGTGCCAGCAGTTCTGAGGGCGGGGGGTCCTACGAGCAGTACTTC. This codes for CASSSEGGGSYEQYF.

The rearrangement uses TRBV7-2 and TRBJ2-7; D uncertain. The CDR3 is 14 residues long. Trimming took 8 bases from V and 4 from J, leaving 18 bases between them. Germline V lookup: CDR1 SGHTA, CDR2 FQGNSA. The CDR3 region has the DNA TGTGCCAGCTCCGACTGGGCTAGGTCTTACGAGCAGTACTTC. Amino acid sequence: CASSDWARSYEQYF.

The rearrangement links TRBV5-5 to TRBJ2-7; 9 bases are shared with TRBD2. Germline V lookup: CDR1 SGHKS, CDR2 YYEKEE (reference sequence). The CDR3 contains 15 residues. The V and J ends lost 4 bases and 3 bases, in that order; junction bases with no gene match: 8. Here the CDR3 DNA reads TGTGCCAGCAGCCATGGGGAACTAGCGGGCTACGAGCAGTACTTC. Its translation: CASSHGELAGYEQYF.

The chain joins TRBV4-1 to TRBJ1-1; 9 positions match TRBD1. The CDR3 extends over 15 amino acids. Germline V gene lookup returns CDR1 MGHRA and CDR2 YSYEKL. Germline trimming cut 2 bases from V and 1 base from J; bases unmatched to any gene: 2. The CDR3, as DNA: TGCGCCAGCAGCCAACGGGACAGGGAGAACACTGAAGCTTTCTTT. It codes for CASSQRDRENTEAFF.

Comment on this clone: In the same sample, other DNA sequences code for this CDR3. The chain employs TRBV7-9 and TRBJ1-2; D is unresolved. In germline, CDR1 is SEHNR, CDR2 FQNEAQ (reference sequence). This CDR3 is 12 amino acids long. The V end was cut by 5 bases, the J end by 3 bases, with 7 bases between. The CDR3 nucleotides are TGTGCCAGCAGCAGGGTAGACTATGGCTACACCTTC. This sequence encodes CASSRVDYGYTF.

The chain has TRBV18 and TRBJ1-2; possible D gene TRBD1, 5 bases. V lost 8 bases and J 4 bases, leaving 20 bases between the germline ends. The CDR3 sequence is 15 residues long. Per germline, CDR1 KGHSH and CDR2 LQKENI. The CDR3 DNA follows: TGTGCCAGCACTGTCTCCGGGGCACCTACCTATGGCTACACCTTC. Its protein is CASTVSGAPTYGYTF.